The 15 T cell receptor beta chains below all came from one sample that was sequenced in a study of cytomegalovirus exposure and HLA in healthy donors (TCRdb year 2017). Libraries were made using the immunoSEQ multiplex PCR assay. For the multiplex PCR, a mixture combining 60 forward primers for TCR Vbeta segments and 13 reverse primers for TCR Jbeta segments was used. TCRdb retrieved this table from immuneACCESS and kept in-frame rearrangements only. Not all clones are present; in checked studies, unresolved V genes account for under half, and no reason is known for the remainder. Here the sample has under 110,000 clones; approximately 85% occur a single time. The top ten clones comprise more than 1.5% of the sample. Material: PBMCs. The receptors were gathered from a man in his fifties in good health and CMV-seronegative.

The V and J genes are TRBV5-4 and TRBJ1-6; D remains ambiguous. The CDR3 sequence is 12 residues long. CDR1 and CDR2 from the germline V gene are SGHNT and YYREEE (reference sequence). Trimming stripped 4 bases from V and 7 bases from J, with 6 bases between. CDR3 sequence: CASSGLNSPLHF. The CDR3 DNA sequence: TGTGCCAGCAGCGGTCTAAATTCACCCCTCCACTTT.

The CDR3, as DNA: TGTGCCAGCAGCGGTAATACAGGGGAGGATACGCAGTATTTT. It translates to CASSGNTGEDTQYF. This chain links TRBV9 with TRBJ2-3; 7 bases are a match to TRBD1. V shed 3 bases and J 6 bases; nucleotides not matched to a gene: 7. The CDR3 totals 14 residues. CDR1 is SGDLS and CDR2 is YYNGEE in the germline V gene.

The chain employs TRBV2 and TRBJ2-3; D might be TRBD1 (6 bases). CDR1 is SNHLY, CDR2 FYNNEI, per germline. The CDR3 covers 12 residues. V was cut by 7 bases and J by 3 bases, with 8 bases left in between. The CDR3 region has the DNA TGTGCCAGCAACAGGGAGACAGATACGCAGTATTTT. Its translation: CASNRETDTQYF.

V usage is TRBV10-3 and J usage is TRBJ1-4; perhaps TRBD1 as D (6 bases). Trimming removed 5 bases at V and 5 bases at J, with 12 bases between. The CDR3 is 14 residues long. Germline V gene sequence: CDR1 ENHRY, CDR2 SYGVKD. The CDR3 reads CAISFDRQNEKLFF. The CDR3 region has the DNA TGTGCCATCAGTTTCGACAGGCAAAATGAAAAACTGTTTTTT.

The chain is built from TRBV6-5 and TRBJ2-2; possible D gene TRBD2, 6 bases. In germline, CDR1 is MNHEY, CDR2 SVGAGI. This CDR3 comprises 13 residues. The ends were cut back, 5 bases at V and 6 bases at J, with 10 bases in the middle. The CDR3 region has the DNA TGTGCCAGCAGTCGTCTAGCGTCCGGGGAGCTGTTTTTT. Translating it yields CASSRLASGELFF.

The rearrangement links TRBV9 to TRBJ1-1; D gene uncertain. Germline V CDR1 and CDR2: SGDLS, YYNGEE. The CDR3 runs to 14 residues. Trimming stripped 0 bases from V and 1 base from J, with 7 bases between. The DNA for the CDR3 is TGTGCCAGCAGCGTAGATACAAAGAACACTGAAGCTTTCTTT. Its translation: CASSVDTKNTEAFF.

This chain links TRBV5-1 with TRBJ2-5, with 12 bases identical to TRBD1. The junction had 5 bases not matched to a gene; V was cut back by 0 bases and J by 5 bases. Germline lookup yields CDR1 SGHRS and CDR2 YFSETQ. This CDR3 comprises 16 residues. The CDR3 sequence is CASSLVGTGGMETQYF. The CDR3 bases are TGCGCCAGCAGCTTGGTGGGGACAGGGGGCATGGAGACCCAGTACTTC. The full variable domain, in which reference TRBV5-1 and TRBJ2-5 provide the parts outside the CDR3, is KAGVTQTPRYLIKTRGQQVTLSCSPISGHRSVSWYQQTPGQGLQFLFEYFSETQRNKGNFPGRFSGRQFSNSRSEMNVSTLELGDSALYLCASSLVGTGGMETQYFGPGTRLLVL.

The chain combines TRBV18 with TRBJ2-5; tentatively, D is TRBD2 (6 bases). The CDR3 sequence is 16 residues long. The V and J ends lost 2 bases and 1 base respectively, with 14 bases between them. Germline V gene sequence: CDR1 KGHSH, CDR2 LQKENI. The DNA for the CDR3 is TGTGCCAGCTCACCAAGGATCGGGGGAGGCCAAGAGACCCAGTACTTC. Encoded protein: CASSPRIGGGQETQYF.

This clone was observed a few times. J is TRBJ1-1 and V is TRBV18, with D uncertain. The CDR3 consists of 16 residues. The V gene's germline CDR1 is KGHSH and CDR2 LQKENI. Deletions cut 3 bases from V and 4 bases from J, with 18 bases between. CDR3 region: CASSPRLGDLVTEAFF. The CDR3 bases are TGTGCCAGCTCACCTCGCCTCGGGGATTTGGTCACTGAAGCTTTCTTT.

The genes are TRBV18 and TRBJ1-3; maybe TRBD1 (5 bases). The germline V gene has CDR1 KGHSH and CDR2 LQKENI. The CDR3 runs 15 residues. V lost 6 bases and J 2 bases, leaving 14 bases between the germline ends. CDR3 in DNA: TGTGCCAGCTCCCTACCGGGGGAGACTGGAAACACCATATATTTT. This gives the protein CASSLPGETGNTIYF. The variable domain in full, completed from reference TRBV18 and TRBJ1-3, reads NAGVMQNPRHLVRRRGQEARLRCSPMKGHSHVYWYRQLPEEGLKFMVYLQKENIIDESGMPKERFSAEFPKEGPSILRIQQVVRGDSAAYFCASSLPGETGNTIYFGEGSWLTVV.

The chain carries TRBV7-6 and TRBJ1-5, with TRBD1 matching 9 bases. The CDR3 is made up of 14 amino acids. V lost 5 bases and J lost 6; bases outside the gene matches: 5. Germline V lookup: CDR1 SGHVS, CDR2 FNYEAQ. This CDR3 is CASSPRQGVQPQHF. The CDR3 DNA reads as TGTGCCAGCAGCCCCCGACAGGGGGTTCAGCCCCAGCATTTT.

The rearrangement joins TRBV6-5 to TRBJ1-3; tentatively, D is TRBD1 (5 bases). The CDR3 runs to 15 residues. V shed 7 bases and J shed 2 bases, with 15 bases lying between them. Germline V gene lookup returns CDR1 MNHEY and CDR2 SVGAGI. This CDR3 reads CASTKGLRAGNTIYF. In nucleotides, the CDR3 is TGTGCCAGCACCAAGGGGTTAAGGGCTGGAAACACCATATATTTT.

A remark on this clone: Additional DNA sequences in this sample encode the identical CDR3. The CDR3 DNA follows: TGTGCCAGCAGCCTACAAGGACAGGGGAATTCACCCCTCCACTTT. This codes for CASSLQGQGNSPLHF. This chain connects TRBV9 to TRBJ1-6, with 9 bases matching TRBD1. This CDR3 is built from 15 residues. CDR1 and CDR2 (germline): SGDLS, YYNGEE. J lost 7 bases, V lost 4 bases, and 6 bases had no gene match. Complete variable domain (other parts from reference TRBV9 and TRBJ1-6): DSGVTQTPKHLITATGQRVTLRCSPRSGDLSVYWYQQSLDQGLQFLIQYYNGEERAKGNILERFSAQQFPDLHSELNLSSLELGDSALYFCASSLQGQGNSPLHFGNGTRLTVT.

This rearrangement joins TRBV6-6 to TRBJ1-2; possible D gene TRBD1, 5 bases. V shed 2 bases and J shed 5 bases, with 12 bases lying between them. The CDR3 contains 14 residues. Germline V gene sequence: CDR1 MNHNY, CDR2 SVGAGI (reference sequence). The CDR3 DNA reads TGTGCCAGCAGTTACGGTGTTCGACAGTATGGCTACACCTTC. Protein: CASSYGVRQYGYTF.

This chain connects TRBV6-5 to TRBJ1-1; tentative D call: TRBD1 (5 bases). The germline V gene has CDR1 MNHEY and CDR2 SVGAGI. CDR3 length: 15 residues. The V gene lost 0 bases and the J gene lost 4 bases, with 12 bases spanning the gap. CDR3 sequence reads: CASSYSRLQGTEAFF. DNA for the CDR3: TGTGCCAGCAGTTACTCGAGACTCCAGGGCACTGAAGCTTTCTTT.